Following are 12 T cell receptor beta chains from one sample sequenced in a study of cytomegalovirus exposure and HLA in healthy donors. Primers for the PCR totalled 60 Vbeta and 13 Jbeta. Sequenced by immunoSEQ multiplex PCR; TCRdb stores in-frame clones only, minus some. The sample records 60,000 to 75,000 clones, 78% being singletons. The sequencing sample was made of PBMCs. Receptors originate from a man in his late teens or twenties in good health and CMV-seropositive.

This chain joins TRBV30 and TRBJ1-4; no firm D call. The V gene's germline CDR1 is GTSNPN and CDR2 SVGIG (reference sequence). Trimming stripped 5 bases from V and 5 bases from J, with 12 bases between. The CDR3 is 13 amino acids. CDR3 in DNA: TGTGCCTGGGAGAAGGGAGTGAATGAAAAACTGTTTTTT. It translates to CAWEKGVNEKLFF.

V and J are TRBV6-4 and TRBJ1-2; D unclear. CDR3 size: 14 residues. V was trimmed by 3 bases and J by 1 base, leaving 9 bases between them. CDR1 and CDR2 (germline): MRHNA, SNTAGT. The DNA for the CDR3 is TGTGCCAGCAGTGAGAGGCACGATAACTATGGCTACACCTTC. This encodes CASSERHDNYGYTF.

The rearrangement joins TRBV6-6 to TRBJ1-2, with D uncertain. This CDR3 is built from 12 residues. The ends were cut back, 0 bases at V and 8 bases at J, with 7 bases in the middle. Germline V gene lookup returns CDR1 MNHNY and CDR2 SVGAGI (reference sequence). CDR3 DNA sequence: TGTGCCAGCAGTTACTCGGCGGAGGGCTACACCTTC. This gives the protein CASSYSAEGYTF.

This sequence joins TRBV28 and TRBJ2-1; 7 bases are a match to TRBD1. V was clipped by 5 bases and J by 1 base; unmatched bases: 5. The germline V gene encodes CDR1 MDHEN and CDR2 SYDVKM. CDR3 size: 15 residues. The CDR3 DNA reads as TGTGCCAGCAGTAACAGGGGCGGATCCTACAATGAGCAGTTCTTC. Protein product: CASSNRGGSYNEQFF.

The chain couples TRBV30 to TRBJ1-4, with TRBD1 matching over 7 bases. The length of the CDR3 is 13 residues. V gave up 4 bases and J gave up 4 bases; unmatched junction bases: 3. CDR1 GTSNPN and CDR2 SVGIG come from the germline V gene (reference sequence). The CDR3 spells CAWTGQYNEKLFF. The CDR3 bases are TGTGCCTGGACGGGACAGTATAATGAAAAACTGTTTTTT.

This chain connects TRBV6-5 to TRBJ1-2; D unresolved. CDR3 length: 13 residues. In germline, CDR1 is MNHEY, CDR2 SVGAGI. V was clipped by 4 bases and J by 8 bases, with 14 bases between them. The CDR3 bases are TGTGCCAGCAGTTCCAACCCCCACAGCGGCTACACCTTC. The encoded protein is CASSSNPHSGYTF.

The chain has TRBV18 and TRBJ1-2; 8 positions agree with TRBD1. There are 13 residues in the CDR3. V dropped 5 bases and J dropped 9; count of bases not matched to a gene: 8. From germline, CDR1 is KGHSH and CDR2 LQKENI. As DNA, the CDR3 is TGTGCCAGCTCATCATCGACAGGGGTGAGCTACACCTTC. As protein: CASSSSTGVSYTF.

Note on this clone: At one end, the junction sequence differs from germline, possibly due to a read error. The chain has TRBV7-9 and TRBJ1-5; D is perhaps TRBD1 (5 bases). The CDR3 has 16 residues. The V gene's germline CDR1 is SEHNR and CDR2 FQNEAQ (reference sequence). CDR3 protein: CASSLARENSNQPQHF. The CDR3 DNA follows: TGTGCCAGCAGCCTAGCCAGGGAAAATAGCAATCAGCCCCAGCATTTT.

The rearrangement uses TRBV30 and TRBJ2-1; 9 nucleotides match TRBD1. Per germline, CDR1 GTSNPN and CDR2 SVGIG (reference sequence). The V segment lost 5 bases and the J segment 7 bases; nucleotides outside the gene matches: 12. The CDR3 totals 15 residues. The CDR3 loop is CAWQKAGTGRNEQFF. The DNA of the CDR3 is TGTGCCTGGCAAAAAGCCGGGACAGGGCGAAATGAGCAGTTCTTC.

The J gene is TRBJ2-1, the V gene TRBV18; D is possibly TRBD2 (5 bases). The germline V gene encodes CDR1 KGHSH and CDR2 LQKENI. The CDR3 sequence is 13 residues long. Trimming removed 6 bases at V and 8 bases at J, with 14 bases between. For the CDR3, the DNA is TGTGCCAGCTCTCTCGGGATGGGGTATGAGCAGTTCTTC. Amino acid sequence: CASSLGMGYEQFF.

The chain employs TRBV30 and TRBJ1-1; tentative D call: TRBD1 (6 bases). The CDR3 length is 13 residues. V shed 2 bases and J shed 2 bases, with 9 bases lying between them. Per germline, CDR1 GTSNPN and CDR2 SVGIG (reference sequence). This CDR3 is CAWSIQGNTEAFF. CDR3 sequence (DNA): TGTGCCTGGAGTATACAGGGAAACACTGAAGCTTTCTTT. The full variable domain, completed using reference TRBV30 and TRBJ1-1, is SQTIHQWPATLVQPVGSPLSLECTVEGTSNPNLYWYRQAAGRGLQLLFYSVGIGQISSEVPQNLSASRPQDRQFILSSKKLLLSDSGFYLCAWSIQGNTEAFFGQGTRLTVV.

The V and J genes are TRBV4-2 and TRBJ2-7, with a weak D call TRBD1 (7 bases). The germline V gene encodes CDR1 LGHNA and CDR2 YNFKEQ. The ends were cut back, 3 bases at V and 4 bases at J, with 19 bases in the middle. The CDR3 is 16 amino acids. In DNA, the CDR3 is TGTGCCAGCAGCCAGGGGTGGGCAGGGGGAGGTTACGAGCAGTACTTC. Translation gives CASSQGWAGGGYEQYF.